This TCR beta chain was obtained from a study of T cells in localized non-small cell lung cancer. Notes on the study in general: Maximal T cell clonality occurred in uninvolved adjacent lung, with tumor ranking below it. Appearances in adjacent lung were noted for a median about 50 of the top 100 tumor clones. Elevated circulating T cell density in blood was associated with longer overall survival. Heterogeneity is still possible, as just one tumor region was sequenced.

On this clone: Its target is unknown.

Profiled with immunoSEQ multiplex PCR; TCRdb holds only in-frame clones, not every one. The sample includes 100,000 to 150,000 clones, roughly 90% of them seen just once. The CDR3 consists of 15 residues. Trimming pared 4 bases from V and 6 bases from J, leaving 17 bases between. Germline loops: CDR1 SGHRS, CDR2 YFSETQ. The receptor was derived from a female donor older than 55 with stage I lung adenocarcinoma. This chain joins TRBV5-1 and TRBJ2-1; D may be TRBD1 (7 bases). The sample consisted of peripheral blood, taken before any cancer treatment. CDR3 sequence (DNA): TGCGCCAGCAGCCCGGAACCAGGGGGGAGCAATGAGCAGTTCTTC. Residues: CASSPEPGGSNEQFF.